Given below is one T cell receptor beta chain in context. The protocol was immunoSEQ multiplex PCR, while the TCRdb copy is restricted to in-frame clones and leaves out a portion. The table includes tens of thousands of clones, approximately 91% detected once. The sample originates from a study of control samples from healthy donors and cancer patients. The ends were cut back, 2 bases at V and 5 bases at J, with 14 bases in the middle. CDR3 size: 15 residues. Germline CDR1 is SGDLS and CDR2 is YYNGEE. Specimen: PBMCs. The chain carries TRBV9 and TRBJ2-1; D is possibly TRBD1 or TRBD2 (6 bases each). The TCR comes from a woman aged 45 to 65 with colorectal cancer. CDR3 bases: TGTGCCAGCAGCGTCGAAGGGGGGCTAAACAATGAGCAGTTCTTC. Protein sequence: CASSVEGGLNNEQFF.